This T cell receptor (beta chain) comes out of a study of Ad26.COV2.S vaccination and SARS-CoV-2 variants. For the study at large: Ad26.COV2.S shots went into the muscle once or twice, 56 days apart.

Sequencing was performed with immunoSEQ multiplex PCR; in TCRdb, only in-frame clones are kept and a portion is missing. Altogether about 350,000 clones are present, about 88% being singletons, with the ten largest covering roughly 6%. Remarks on this clone: The antigen is not known.

Germline CDR1 is LGHDT and CDR2 is YNNKEL (reference sequence). Trimming pared 4 bases from V and 5 bases from J, leaving 6 bases between. The length of the CDR3 is 12 residues. General study points: TCR breadth and depth analyses may have underestimated total T cell responses.

Regarding treatment: 19 received Ad26.COV2.S at low or high dose, single or two shots; 5 received placebo; per-sample allocation not given. The samples date from day 63 after the first vaccine or placebo injection. This Boston cohort included adults aged 18-55 years. The shot given was an Ad26 vector that makes Wuhan-strain SARS-CoV-2 spike. Sequencing used peripheral blood, obtained in a trial of Ad26.COV2.S vaccine versus placebo. The chain has TRBV3-1 (or the pseudogene TRBV3-2) and TRBJ1-5; D is unclear. This receptor was taken from a person between 18 and 60 years old who received the Ad26.COV2.S COVID-19 vaccine or a placebo. The CDR3 sequence: CASSLADQPQHF. As DNA, the CDR3 is TGTGCCAGCAGCCTGGCGGATCAGCCCCAGCATTTT.